This entry describes one T cell receptor beta chain. Its specificity is unknown. This entry comes from a study of post-analysis software for immune sequencing data. Study-level information: Courses of disease covered relapsing-remitting, secondary progressive and progressive-relapsing multiple sclerosis. Overall study results and limits: TRBV segments more frequent in patients than in controls numbered a few and included TRBV5-6, TRBV5-1 and TRBV20-1. For normalized Chao1 diversity, multiple sclerosis patients scored significantly lower than controls did. By F measure, strong co-clustering occurred among samples prepared in the same batch.

Germline V gene lookup returns CDR1 SGHNT and CDR2 YYREEE (reference sequence). J lost 6 bases, V lost 10 bases, and 10 bases had no gene match. This CDR3 region has 13 residues. The TCR beta cDNA libraries carried unique molecular identifiers. TCRdb re-called the PCR reads with MiXCR, one entry per CDR3 protein. This sample has 750,000 to 950,000 distinct CDR3 sequences; approximately 53% occur once, and the top ten carry about 4.5%. The source is a girl aged 10 to 17 with multiple sclerosis. Sequencing was done on a sample of blood. The gene calls are TRBV5-4 and TRBJ2-7; 10 nucleotides line up with TRBD1. The CDR3 DNA reads as TGTGCCTTATGGACAGGGGGATCAGCCGAGCAGTACTTC. Translation gives CALWTGGSAEQYF.